A single sample is the source of the 9 T cell receptor beta chains below, sequenced in a study of T cell repertoires in cytomegalovirus infection. MiXCR, run by TCRdb on the reads, gives a single entry per CDR3 protein. The sample records about 530,000 distinct CDR3 sequences, roughly 29% being singletons. Material: PBMCs. These receptors were obtained from a human donor in good health (CMV status not recorded). Some clones in this sample may be carry-over from other donors' samples.

In this sample, this clonotype turned up a few times. The gene calls are TRBV7-9 and TRBJ1-2, with 8 bases aligning to TRBD1. This CDR3 comprises 13 residues. The germline CDR1 and CDR2 sequences are SEHNR and FQNEAQ (reference sequence). V dropped 6 bases and J dropped 3; count of bases not matched to a gene: 3. The CDR3 spells CASSSGGDYGYTF. The CDR3 DNA reads TGTGCCAGCAGTTCAGGGGGCGACTATGGCTACACCTTC.

This rearrangement joins TRBV28 to TRBJ1-4; D is possibly TRBD1 (5 bases). The CDR3 loop spans 14 amino acids. The germline CDR1 and CDR2 sequences are MDHEN and SYDVKM. V was pared by 5 bases and J by 2 bases, with 9 bases between. CDR3 amino acids: CASSTGPTNEKLFF. The CDR3 nucleotides read TGTGCCAGCAGTACAGGACCGACTAATGAAAAACTGTTTTTT.

This clonotype was seen only a few times. The chain links TRBV7-9 to TRBJ2-1; TRBD2 matches at 13 bases. The trim removed 5 bases at V and 4 bases at J, leaving 8 bases unmatched. CDR1 and CDR2 (germline): SEHNR, FQNEAQ (reference sequence). The CDR3 is 17 residues long. The CDR3 loop is CASSHRTSGSTYNEQFF. The CDR3 DNA reads TGTGCCAGCAGCCACAGGACTAGCGGGAGTACTTACAATGAGCAGTTCTTC.

The chain links TRBV7-2 to TRBJ2-7; TRBD2 is a possible D gene (5 bases). Germline CDR1 SGHTA, CDR2 FQGNSA. The CDR3 consists of 16 residues. The V gene lost 1 base and the J gene lost 0 bases, with 13 bases spanning the gap. The chain's CDR3 is CASSLGGPLISYEQYF. CDR3 nucleotides: TGTGCCAGCAGCTTAGGAGGGCCCCTTATCTCCTACGAGCAGTACTTC.

This clonotype occurred many times. The chain uses TRBV6-2 or TRBV6-3 and TRBJ2-5; no firm D call. CDR1 and CDR2 (germline): MNHEY, SVGEGT. V dropped 2 bases and J dropped 5 bases, with 3 bases sitting between them. The CDR3 runs 11 residues. This CDR3 reads CASSYPETQYF. The CDR3 coding sequence is TGTGCCAGCAGTTACCCGGAGACCCAGTACTTC.

This clonotype was recorded many times. The chain joins TRBV7-2 to TRBJ1-4; D may be TRBD1 (5 bases). In germline, CDR1 is SGHTA, CDR2 FQGNSA. The CDR3 covers 13 residues. The V and J ends lost 2 bases and 7 bases respectively, with 8 bases between them. The CDR3, as DNA: TGTGCCAGCAGCTTAAAGAGGGGTGAAAAACTGTTTTTT. It codes for CASSLKRGEKLFF.

This clonotype has more than one count but fewer than ten. The V gene is TRBV5-1, the J gene TRBJ1-2; no clear D gene. Germline V gene data show CDR1 as SGHRS and CDR2 as YFSETQ. This CDR3 is built from 15 residues. V was cut by 4 bases and J by 0 bases, with 13 bases left in between. The CDR3 here is CASSPAGPPNYGYTF. CDR3 bases: TGCGCCAGCAGCCCGGCCGGACCCCCTAACTATGGCTACACCTTC.

The chain joins TRBV25-1 to TRBJ2-3; perhaps TRBD1 as D (6 bases). Germline CDR1 is MGHDK and CDR2 is SYGVNS. The CDR3 spans 14 residues. Trimming cost V 3 bases and J 5 bases, with 12 bases left between them. The CDR3: CASSEAGAGDTQYF. The DNA for the CDR3 is TGTGCCAGCAGTGAGGCAGGGGCGGGAGATACGCAGTATTTT. Looking up the rest from reference TRBV25-1 and TRBJ2-3 gives the full variable domain: EADIYQTPRYLVIGTGKKITLECSQTMGHDKMYWYQQDPGMELHLIHYSYGVNSTEKGDLSSESTVSRIRTEHFPLTLESARPSHTSQYLCASSEAGAGDTQYFGPGTRLTVL.

As for this clonotype: A read error may account for a junction end that differs from germline. This chain joins TRBV7-2 and TRBJ1-3; no reliable D call. CDR3 length: 14 amino acids. Germline V gene sequence: CDR1 SGHTA, CDR2 FQGNSA. This CDR3 reads CAISNTWSGNTIYF. CDR3 nucleotide sequence: TGTGCCATCAGCAATACCTGGTCTGGAAACACCATATATTTT.